The T cell receptor beta chain described here comes from a study of shared clonotypes between healthy human individuals. Broader study findings: Depth of sequencing was expected to influence donor clonotype sharing.

Genomic DNA per cell subset filled all wells of several immunoSEQ plates. Sorted-subset replicate PCRs used 150 to 200 ng DNA, roughly 28,000 T cell genomes. Authors' analysis steps: Without quality scores, immunoSEQ junctional reads could not be filtered like full-length reads. Generated by immunoSEQ multiplex PCR, the TCRdb table keeps only in-frame clones and is missing some. V, J and clone size were drawn from that table, and D and trimming were deduced from the DNA. Of under 1,100,000 clones in the sample, 75% to 80% were seen once. Unmatched junction bases numbered 7, after V lost 10 bases and J lost 4 bases. Looked up from germline, CDR1 is MGHDK and CDR2 is SYGVNS. The CDR3 runs 13 residues. In its sample, this clone was seen a few times. Its target is unknown.

The sequenced material came from memory CD4+ T cells from PBMCs. Noted subset: CD45RA-negative fraction. This sequence originates from a man in his late teens or twenties in good health. Some clones in this sample may be carry-over from other donors' samples. V gene TRBV25-1 combines with J gene TRBJ1-1, with 9 bases fitting TRBD1. CDR3 nucleotides: TGTGCCAAACAGGGGGCGAGAAGCACTGAAGCTTTCTTT. This gives the protein CAKQGARSTEAFF. Drawing the rest from reference TRBV25-1 and TRBJ1-1, the complete variable domain is EADIYQTPRYLVIGTGKKITLECSQTMGHDKMYWYQQDPGMELHLIHYSYGVNSTEKGDLSSESTVSRIRTEHFPLTLESARPSHTSQYLCAKQGARSTEAFFGQGTRLTVV.